The T cell receptor (beta chain) described here comes from a study of graft-versus-host responses after intestinal transplantation. Study-wide findings and caveats: Patients with graft-donor T cell macrochimerism had high graft-versus-host to host-versus-graft clonal ratios in allografts.

Investigators treated the graft tissue so that it released intraepithelial and lamina propria lymphocytes. TCRdb's table, derived via immunoSEQ multiplex PCR, lists solely in-frame clones and lacks some. The sample contains 20,000 to 25,000 clones, roughly four fifths of which appear only once. Comments on this clone: The target antigen is unknown.

CDR3 length equals 14 residues. Trimming took off 1 base at V and 11 bases at J, with 12 bases between the two ends. The V gene's germline CDR1 is SEHNR and CDR2 FQNEAQ (reference sequence). The sequenced sample was ileum tissue, obtained 12 days after intestinal transplant. The chain has TRBV7-9 and TRBJ1-6; D is unclear. This TCR came from a human patient who received an intestinal transplant, so some T cells may come from the graft donor. CDR3 nucleotide sequence: TGTGCCAGCAGCTTAGTGAGCGCCATGACACCCCTCCACTTT. Amino acid sequence: CASSLVSAMTPLHF.